This entry lists 5 T cell receptor beta chains sequenced from one sample in a study of a mutant IDH1 vaccine in newly diagnosed glioma. Their recognized antigens are unknown. The time point was: week 47, end of study. Each vaccine dose was 300 ug of mutant IDH1 20-mer peptide, with topical imiquimod. Clones were read by immunoSEQ multiplex PCR, and TCRdb kept only the in-frame ones, dropping some. The sample shows roughly 51,000 clones, roughly 84% of them seen only once. The source was PBMCs, collected from a glioma patient whose treatment included an IDH1 peptide vaccine. The receptors here all came from a woman aged 25-40 years with glioma. Some clones in this sample may be carry-over from other donors' samples.

This chain joins TRBV9 and TRBJ1-1; D is unclear. Trimming stripped 3 bases from V and 0 bases from J, with 12 bases between. CDR1 and CDR2 from the germline V gene are SGDLS and YYNGEE. The CDR3 totals 15 residues. CDR3 protein: CASSEDTSMNTEAFF. As DNA, the CDR3 is TGTGCCAGCAGCGAAGACACTTCCATGAACACTGAAGCTTTCTTT.

This clone was counted between two and nine times. V gene TRBV19 combines with J gene TRBJ1-1; no clear D. Looked up from germline, CDR1 is LNHDA and CDR2 is SQIVND (reference sequence). The ends were cut back, 6 bases at V and 0 bases at J, with 14 bases in the middle. The CDR3 covers 15 residues. CDR3 region: CASRRPVGLNTEAFF. In nucleotides, the CDR3 is TGTGCCAGTAGACGACCCGTGGGGTTGAACACTGAAGCTTTCTTT.

J is TRBJ2-2 and V is TRBV7-2; a possible D gene is TRBD1 (5 bases). CDR1 and CDR2 (germline): SGHTA, FQGNSA. Trimming took off 2 bases at V and 6 bases at J, with 7 bases between the two ends. The CDR3 has 13 residues. The CDR3 reads CASSLWGAGELFF. CDR3 nucleotides: TGTGCCAGCAGCTTATGGGGCGCCGGGGAGCTGTTTTTT.

In its sample, this clone was seen once. The V and J genes are TRBV5-1 and TRBJ2-7, with D perhaps TRBD1 or TRBD2 (6 bases each). This CDR3 has 16 residues. The germline CDR1 and CDR2 sequences are SGHRS and YFSETQ. Trimming left V 4 bases short and J 4 bases short, with 21 bases between. The CDR3 is CASSVDLTGRKYEQYF. The CDR3, as DNA: TGCGCCAGCAGCGTTGATCTAACAGGGAGGAAATACGAGCAGTACTTC.

The chain joins TRBV29-1 to TRBJ2-1; 7 positions agree with TRBD1. Trimming took 2 bases from V and 4 from J; bases not matched to a gene: 14. The CDR3 is 17 amino acids. The germline V gene encodes CDR1 SQVTM and CDR2 ANQGSEA. The CDR3 is CSVENPTGHNPYNEQFF. CDR3 nucleotides: TGCAGCGTTGAAAATCCGACAGGGCATAATCCGTACAATGAGCAGTTCTTC.